A single sample is the source of the 14 T cell receptor beta chains below, sequenced in a study of Ad26.COV2.S vaccination and SARS-CoV-2 variants. Specified treatment: 15 to 20 received Ad26.COV2.S at low or high dose, single or two shots; 5 received placebo; per-sample allocation not given. Samples were taken on day 63 after the first vaccine or placebo injection. TCRdb's table, derived via immunoSEQ multiplex PCR, lists solely in-frame clones and lacks some. The table has 200,000 to 300,000 clones, approximately 87% seen once. Material: peripheral blood, obtained in a trial of Ad26.COV2.S vaccine versus placebo. These receptors were collected from a person between 18 and 65 years old who received the Ad26.COV2.S COVID-19 vaccine or a placebo.

The genes are TRBV9 and TRBJ2-3; D could derive from TRBD1 or TRBD2 (5 bases each). The CDR3 is 15 amino acids. CDR1 is SGDLS, CDR2 YYNGEE, per germline. Trimming took 4 bases from V and 1 from J, leaving 13 bases between them. CDR3 loop: CASSPTGLGTDTQYF. CDR3 bases: TGTGCCAGCAGCCCGACGGGGCTAGGCACAGATACGCAGTATTTT. Filled out from reference TRBV9 and TRBJ2-3, the complete variable domain reads DSGVTQTPKHLITATGQRVTLRCSPRSGDLSVYWYQQSLDQGLQFLIQYYNGEERAKGNILERFSAQQFPDLHSELNLSSLELGDSALYFCASSPTGLGTDTQYFGPGTRLTVL.

This clone was seen more than once but under ten times. J is TRBJ1-2 and V is TRBV27; D gene unclear. V lost 7 bases and J lost 6, with 12 bases in between. This CDR3 spans 12 amino acids. Germline CDR1 reads MNHEY; CDR2 reads SMNVEV (reference sequence). The DNA of the CDR3 is TGTGCCAGCAAGCGGGGAATCGATGGCTACACCTTC. This encodes CASKRGIDGYTF.

The chain recombines TRBV7-9 with TRBJ1-5; 8 bases match TRBD1. The germline gives CDR1 SEHNR, CDR2 FQNEAQ (reference sequence). This CDR3 has 17 amino acids. V gave up 1 base and J gave up 2 bases; unmatched junction bases: 7. This chain's CDR3 is CASSLGQGASGNQPQHF. The CDR3 bases are TGTGCCAGCAGCTTAGGCCAGGGGGCAAGTGGCAATCAGCCCCAGCATTTT.

This clone has only one observation. The chain carries TRBV27 and TRBJ1-2, with D unresolved. The V and J ends lost 2 bases and 2 bases respectively, with 6 bases between them. Germline V CDR1 and CDR2: MNHEY, SMNVEV (reference sequence). The CDR3 length is 13 residues. Here the CDR3 reads CASSLGPNYGYTF. The DNA of the CDR3 is TGTGCCAGCAGTTTAGGTCCGAACTATGGCTACACCTTC.

The rearrangement joins TRBV6-1 to TRBJ1-2; no clear D. CDR1 and CDR2 from the germline V gene are MNHNS and SASEGT. Trimming shortened V by 3 bases and J by 5 bases, and 7 bases separated the two germline ends. The CDR3 is made up of 12 amino acids. The CDR3 region has the DNA TGTGCCAGCAGTGAGGGATGGTATGGCTACACCTTC. Encoded protein: CASSEGWYGYTF.

The V and J genes are TRBV9 and TRBJ2-5; no firm D call. Germline lookup yields CDR1 SGDLS and CDR2 YYNGEE. V was trimmed by 3 bases and J by 5 bases, leaving 8 bases between them. The CDR3 runs 12 residues. The CDR3 spells CASSGLEETQYF. CDR3 in DNA: TGTGCCAGCAGCGGCCTGGAGGAGACCCAGTACTTC.

J is TRBJ1-1 and V is TRBV6-6; D is unresolved. Germline V lookup: CDR1 MNHNY, CDR2 SVGAGI (reference sequence). This CDR3 is built from 13 residues. V gave up 5 bases and J gave up 8 bases, with 15 bases separating them. CDR3 sequence: CASSHPPMQEAFF. For the CDR3, the DNA is TGTGCCAGCAGTCACCCCCCCATGCAGGAAGCTTTCTTT.

This chain connects TRBV6-1 to TRBJ2-7; D ambiguous. The CDR3 sequence is 15 residues long. The germline CDR1 and CDR2 sequences are MNHNS and SASEGT. V was clipped by 3 bases and J by 5 bases, with 17 bases between them. The CDR3 is CASSEINSVGNEQYF. The CDR3 bases are TGTGCCAGCAGTGAGATTAATTCAGTCGGCAACGAGCAGTACTTC.

The chain joins TRBV24-1 to TRBJ1-2; 7 bases agree with TRBD1. The CDR3 runs 14 residues. The germline CDR1 and CDR2 sequences are KGHDR and SFDVKD. V was pared by 6 bases and J by 3 bases, with 6 bases of the junction left unmatched. Written as DNA, the CDR3 is TGTGCCACCAGTTCAGGGGGTTTGGACTATGGCTACACCTTC. Amino acid sequence: CATSSGGLDYGYTF.

The chain links TRBV4-1 to TRBJ1-1; D is uncertain. The CDR3 covers 17 residues. Germline CDR1 and CDR2: MGHRA and YSYEKL. V shed 1 base and J shed 10 bases, with 25 bases lying between them. The CDR3 region is CASSQGDFGEDLRGAFF. The CDR3 DNA follows: TGCGCCAGCAGCCAAGGAGACTTCGGGGAGGATCTAAGAGGAGCTTTCTTT.

The chain has TRBV9 and TRBJ2-1; a possible D gene is TRBD2 (6 bases). The V end was cut by 5 bases, the J end by 7 bases, with 16 bases between. This CDR3 contains 14 residues. Germline V lookup: CDR1 SGDLS, CDR2 YYNGEE. DNA of the CDR3: TGTGCCAGCAGTTCGGGGGTCGGGAGAAATGAGCAGTTCTTC. Protein product: CASSSGVGRNEQFF.

The chain links TRBV6-5 to TRBJ2-3; D is perhaps TRBD1 (5 bases). Trimming removed 8 bases at V and 2 bases at J, with 11 bases between. The germline gives CDR1 MNHEY, CDR2 SVGAGI. The CDR3 covers 13 residues. The CDR3 DNA reads as TGTGCCAGCTGGTGGACACACACAGATACGCAGTATTTT. Its protein is CASWWTHTDTQYF.

The chain has TRBV6-5 and TRBJ1-1, with D perhaps TRBD1 (6 bases). The germline gives CDR1 MNHEY, CDR2 SVGAGI. V lost 6 bases and J lost 6, with 14 bases in between. The CDR3 totals 13 residues. CDR3 protein: CASSERGWAEAFF. CDR3 DNA sequence: TGTGCCAGCAGCGAGAGGGGGTGGGCTGAAGCTTTCTTT.

In its sample, this clone was seen once. The chain has TRBV9 and TRBJ2-3; D unclear. Germline V gives CDR1 SGDLS, CDR2 YYNGEE. There are 14 residues in the CDR3. Trimming cost V 0 bases and J 3 bases, with 8 bases left between them. CDR3 DNA: TGTGCCAGCAGCGTAGATTTCAATACAGATACGCAGTATTTT. Its protein product is CASSVDFNTDTQYF.